These T cell receptor beta chains were read from a single sample in a study of blood T cells in healthy people across ages. TCRdb processed the 5' RACE reads anew with MiXCR; each CDR3 protein has one entry. The table shows around 1.7 million distinct CDR3 sequences, with about 30% occurring only once. Sequencing used blood. The receptor source for this set is a woman aged 30 to 39 in good health. Both conserved end residues are part of each CDR3. A D gene is named only where the DNA matches it firmly. Expanded clones get a size class; other rows say once, few or many, or leave the size out.

>-|TRBJ2-7|TRBD1|TRBV19
TGTGCCAGTAGCCATCCGGGACAGGGACGCCGCGAGCAGTACTTC
CASSHPGQGRREQYF
>many|TRBJ1-2|-|TRBV5-1
TGCGCCAGCAGCCTGAGAAGGGGTCGGGACTATGGCTACACCTTC
CASSLRRGRDYGYTF
>-|TRBJ1-5|TRBD1|TRBV28
TGTGCCAGCAGCCTAACAGGGGCGGGTGAGCCCCAGCATTTT
CASSLTGAGEPQHF
>-|TRBJ2-3|-|TRBV7-9
TGTGCCAGCAGCTCACGGGCGGGCCTCACAGATACGCAGTATTTT
CASSSRAGLTDTQYF
>-|TRBJ1-2|TRBD1|TRBV20-1
TGCAGTGCCCAACCTTTCGACAGGGACTATGGCTACACCTTC
CSAQPFDRDYGYTF
>few|TRBJ2-3|TRBD2|TRBV15
TGTGCCACCCTTCCTGCGGGAGGCCTTCGCAGGGATACGCAGTATTTT
CATLPAGGLRRDTQYF
>few|TRBJ2-3|-|TRBV11-2
TGTGCCAGCAGCTTTCTAATTACAGATACGCAGTATTTT
CASSFLITDTQYF
>many|TRBJ2-7|-|TRBV29-1
TGCAGCGTCCGACAGGCGACGACCTACGAGCAGTACTTC
CSVRQATTYEQYF
>many|TRBJ2-7|-|TRBV12-3/TRBV12-4
TGTGCCAGCACGGTGACCCCCTCCTACGAGCAGTACTTC
CASTVTPSYEQYF
>-|TRBJ2-2|TRBD2|TRBV5-1
TGCGCCAGCAGCTGCCCGACTAGCAGGAGTATCTGCACCGGGGAGCTGTTTTTT
CASSCPTSRSICTGELFF
>-|TRBJ2-1|TRBD1|TRBV4-3
TGCGCCAGCAGCCGAGGGGGCACTGTCTACAATGAGCAGTTCTTC
CASSRGGTVYNEQFF
>few|TRBJ2-1|-|TRBV5-1
TGCGCCAGCAGAATTGGGCAGGTAGGAGGGGATGAGCAGTTCTTC
CASRIGQVGGDEQFF
>few|TRBJ2-1|-|TRBV7-2
TGTGCCAGCAGCTTAGAGGGGGGGGTCGGCGATGAGCAGTTCTTC
CASSLEGGVGDEQFF
>-|TRBJ2-3|-|TRBV7-3
TGTGCCAGCAGCTCGACCACAGTAGATACGCAGTATTTT
CASSSTTVDTQYF
>-|TRBJ1-5|-|TRBV7-2
TGTGCCTGCAGCTCGGACAAGTATCAGCCCCAGCATTTT
CACSSDKYQPQHF
>few|TRBJ1-1|TRBD1|TRBV12-3/TRBV12-4
TGTGCCAGCAGGCCCGAGACAGGGCTGGAAGCTTTCTTT
CASRPETGLEAFF
>-|TRBJ2-3|-|TRBV7-9
TGTGCCAGCAAAAATCGGGGAGGCGCAGATACGCAGTATTTT
CASKNRGGADTQYF
>-|TRBJ1-2|TRBD1|TRBV29-1
TGCAGCGTTGAAGAGGGGACAGGGGGGGCAGGCACCTTC
CSVEEGTGGAGTF
>few|TRBJ2-2|-|TRBV7-2
TGTGCCAGCAGCTTCAGCCGGGACACCGACACCGGGGAGCTGTTTTTT
CASSFSRDTDTGELFF
>few|TRBJ2-5|-|TRBV10-1
TGCGCCAGCAGTGCACAGGTGGAAGAGACCCAGTACTTC
CASSAQVEETQYF
>few|TRBJ1-5|-|TRBV6-5
TGTGCCAGCAGTTCAGGGAAGGGCAATCAGCCCCAGCATTTT
CASSSGKGNQPQHF
>-|TRBJ2-4|-|TRBV18
TGTGCCAGCTCACCACAGGGGTCGCGCATTCAGTACTTC
CASSPQGSRIQYF
>-|TRBJ2-1|TRBD2|TRBV9
TGTGCCAGCAGCGTCACGACTAGCGGGGGCTACAATGAGCAGTTCTTC
CASSVTTSGGYNEQFF
>few|TRBJ1-1|TRBD1|TRBV7-9
TGTGCCAGCAGCCCCAGTCCGGGACAGCTGGGTGCTTTCTTT
CASSPSPGQLGAFF
>-|TRBJ2-3|-|TRBV30
TGTGCCTGGAGGGGCAGAGATACAGATACGCAGTATTTT
CAWRGRDTDTQYF
>-|TRBJ2-3|-|TRBV24-1
TGTGCCACCCTCAAATACCCCACCACAGATACGCAGTATTTT
CATLKYPTTDTQYF
>-|TRBJ1-5|-|TRBV5-4
TGTGCCAGCAGCGGCGGGCGAGACTTCAATCAGCCCCAGCATTTT
CASSGGRDFNQPQHF
>-|TRBJ2-3|TRBD2|TRBV5-1
TGCGCCAGCAGCCGGGGGACTAGCCGAACAGATACGCAGTATTTT
CASSRGTSRTDTQYF
>many|TRBJ2-7|TRBD2|TRBV20-1
TGCAGTGCTACAATAGCGGGGATGTGGTACGAGCAGTACTTC
CSATIAGMWYEQYF
>-|TRBJ2-7|-|TRBV28
TGTGCCAGTAGGCCTGGAACGGGGATCCCCTACGAGCAGTACTTC
CASRPGTGIPYEQYF
>-|TRBJ1-5|-|TRBV21-1
TGTGCCAGCAGCAGAGGGGGACAGGGAAGAAGCAATCAGCCCCAGCATTTT
CASSRGGQGRSNQPQHF
>-|TRBJ2-7|TRBD1|TRBV28
TGTGCCAGCAGTTTACACCAGGGGGCGGTTAACGAGCAGTACTTC
CASSLHQGAVNEQYF
>-|TRBJ1-4|-|TRBV6-5
TGTGCCAGCAGTACGGGAGGGGCGTGGGAAAAACTGTTTTTT
CASSTGGAWEKLFF
>-|TRBJ2-1|TRBD2|TRBV10-1
TGCGCCAGCTCGAGCGAGGGACTAGCATACAATGAGCAGTTCTTC
CASSSEGLAYNEQFF
>-|TRBJ1-5|-|TRBV28
TGTGCCAGCAGATCCTGGACAGTCAGTTGGCCCCAGCATTTT
CASRSWTVSWPQHF
>few|TRBJ2-3|TRBD2|TRBV20-1
TGCAGTGCTAGGGTGGTAGCGGGGGTCGCAGATACGCAGTATTTT
CSARVVAGVADTQYF
>few|TRBJ1-2|-|TRBV9
TGTGCCAGCGGTACCCTCGGGGGCTACACCTTC
CASGTLGGYTF
>-|TRBJ1-4|TRBD1|TRBV5-5
TGTGCCAGCAGCGTAGGGGGCTCAAGGGAAAAACTGTTTTTT
CASSVGGSREKLFF
>few|TRBJ1-2|-|TRBV3-1
TGTGCCAGCAGCCATAGACAGAGGCACAGGGTTGGCTACACCTTC
CASSHRQRHRVGYTF
>few|TRBJ1-4|TRBD1|TRBV6-5
TGTGCCAGCAGTTACACCCGACAGGGAGCTAATGAAAAACTGTTTTTT
CASSYTRQGANEKLFF
>many|TRBJ2-5|-|TRBV2
TGTGCCAGCAGTGTCGCGACAGTGGAGGAGACCCAGTACTTC
CASSVATVEETQYF
>few|TRBJ1-5|TRBD1|TRBV7-9
TGTGCCAGCAGCCGCGGGACAGGCGTTCAGCCCCAGCATTTT
CASSRGTGVQPQHF
>few|TRBJ2-1|-|TRBV4-3
TGCGCCAGCAGCCAAGATTTGACGACGGACCTTGAGCAGTTCTTC
CASSQDLTTDLEQFF
>-|TRBJ2-3|-|TRBV11-2
TGTGCCAGCAGCTTACGTCCACAGACCTATAGCACAGATACGCAGTATTTT
CASSLRPQTYSTDTQYF
>-|TRBJ1-1|-|TRBV29-1
TGCAGCGTGAGGGGCACGATGAACACTGAAGCTTTCTTT
CSVRGTMNTEAFF
>many|TRBJ2-7|-|TRBV20-1
TGCAGTGCTAGAGACAAGGGGGATTACGAGCAGTACTTC
CSARDKGDYEQYF
>-|TRBJ2-5|-|TRBV28
TGTGCCAGCAGTTCTGACCCGTACAGGGTAAGCGGAGAGACCCAGTACTTC
CASSSDPYRVSGETQYF
>few|TRBJ2-1|-|TRBV10-2
TGCGCCAGCAGGGCGTCTAGACTACCGACCACGAGCGACGCGTTCTTC
CASRASRLPTTSDAFF
>-|TRBJ1-5|-|TRBV20-1
TGCAGTGCTAGTAAAGGGGACAATCAGCCCCAGCATTTT
CSASKGDNQPQHF
>few|TRBJ1-5|TRBD1|TRBV5-1
TGCGCCAGCAGCCAAAAGGGGACAGCCCATAGCAATCAGCCCCAGCATTTT
CASSQKGTAHSNQPQHF
>few|TRBJ2-7|-|TRBV7-9
TGTGCCAGCAGCGAGGGGGTCACACAACCTTACGAGCAGTACTTC
CASSEGVTQPYEQYF
>-|TRBJ2-1|-|TRBV10-2
TGCGCCAGCACGGGGAGTGCTGATGAGCAGTTCTTC
CASTGSADEQFF
>-|TRBJ2-3|TRBD1|TRBV25-1
TGTGCCAGCTCCCGAGCCAGGGGGATGCCAGATACGCAGTATTTT
CASSRARGMPDTQYF
>once|TRBJ2-7|TRBD1|TRBV29-1
TGCAGCGTTGAAAAAGGGACAGGGGAATTCTACGAGCAGTACTTC
CSVEKGTGEFYEQYF
>-|TRBJ2-2|-|TRBV5-1
TGCGCCAGCAGCGGAACTTACAACGGCCGTGCCGCCGGGGAGCTGTTTTTT
CASSGTYNGRAAGELFF